This TCR beta chain originates from a study of cytomegalovirus exposure and HLA in healthy donors. Both 60 Vbeta primers and 13 Jbeta primers went into the PCR. Repertoires were generated with immunoSEQ multiplex PCR, while TCRdb's copy carries only in-frame clones and drops some. This repertoire shows 130,000 or so clones, around 83% found once; its top ten account for about 7.5%. The CDR3 sequence is 16 residues long. The germline V gene has CDR1 LNHDA and CDR2 SQIVND (reference sequence). With V trimmed by 5 bases and J by 5 bases, 9 bases remained unmatched. The receptor was derived from a woman between 45 and 65 years old in good health and CMV-seropositive. The sample taken for sequencing was PBMCs. This chain connects TRBV19 to TRBJ1-1, with 12 nucleotides matching TRBD1. The CDR3 DNA is TGTGCCAGTAGTCTCCTGGGACAGGGGGCGCGTACTGAAGCTTTCTTT. Its protein product is CASSLLGQGARTEAFF.